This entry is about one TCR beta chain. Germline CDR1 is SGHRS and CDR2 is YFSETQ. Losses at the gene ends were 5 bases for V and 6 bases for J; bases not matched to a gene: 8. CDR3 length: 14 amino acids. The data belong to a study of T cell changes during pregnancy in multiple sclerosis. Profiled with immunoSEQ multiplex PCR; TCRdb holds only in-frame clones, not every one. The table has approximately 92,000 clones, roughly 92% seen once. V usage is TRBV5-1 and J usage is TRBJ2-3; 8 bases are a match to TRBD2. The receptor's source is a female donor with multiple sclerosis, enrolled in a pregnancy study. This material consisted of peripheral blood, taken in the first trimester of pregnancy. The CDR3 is CASRGLGGSDTQYF. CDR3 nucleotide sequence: TGCGCCAGCAGGGGACTAGGGGGGAGCGATACGCAGTATTTT.